One sample yielded the 14 T cell receptor beta chains listed below, sequenced in a study of technical replicates of blood from a few donors. Profiling relied on immunoSEQ multiplex PCR, and the TCRdb table lists in-frame clones only, not all of them. In the table there are tens of thousands of clones, around nine tenths of which are singletons. The material sequenced was PBMCs. These receptors all stem from a human donor in good health. Some clones in this sample may be carry-over from other donors' samples.

This clone was found once. The chain has TRBV18 and TRBJ1-2, with a possible D match to TRBD1 (5 bases). Germline V lookup: CDR1 KGHSH, CDR2 LQKENI. CDR3 length: 13 residues. With 6 bases removed from V and 4 bases from J, the gap between germline ends came to 12 bases. This CDR3 reads CASSERQSYGYTF. Written as DNA, the CDR3 is TGTGCCAGCTCCGAGCGACAGAGCTATGGCTACACCTTC.

The J gene is TRBJ2-1, the V gene TRBV15; no clear D. The CDR3 runs 16 residues. Germline assignment: CDR1 LNHNV and CDR2 YYDKDF (reference sequence). V was shortened by 0 bases and J by 3 bases, with 12 bases between the two germline ends. CDR3 sequence (DNA): TGTGCCACCAGCAGAGATCTAATTAACAGCTACAATGAGCAGTTCTTC. Protein: CATSRDLINSYNEQFF. The full variable domain, rest sourced from reference TRBV15 and TRBJ2-1, is DAMVIQNPRYQVTQFGKPVTLSCSQTLNHNVMYWYQQKSSQAPKLLFHYYDKDFNNEADTPDNFQSRRPNTSFCFLDIRSPGLGDTAMYLCATSRDLINSYNEQFFGPGTRLTVL.

The chain carries TRBV29-1 and TRBJ2-2, with 7 bases that match TRBD2. Germline V gives CDR1 SQVTM, CDR2 ANQGSEA. V lost 3 bases, J lost 4 bases, and 2 bases stayed unmatched. This CDR3 region has 13 residues. The CDR3 is CSVEGLLTGELFF. For the CDR3, the DNA is TGCAGCGTTGAGGGACTACTCACCGGGGAGCTGTTTTTT.

CDR3 coding DNA: TGTGCCAGCAGATCAACCCGGGGTGCCTACGAGCAGTACTTC. Protein: CASRSTRGAYEQYF. The J gene is TRBJ2-7, the V gene TRBV5-6; the D gene is possibly TRBD2 (5 bases). Trimming removed 5 bases at V and 2 bases at J, with 14 bases between. From germline, CDR1 is SGHDT and CDR2 YYEEEE. CDR3 length equals 14 residues.

The rearrangement uses TRBV6-1 and TRBJ1-4; maybe TRBD1 (5 bases). The CDR3 is made up of 14 amino acids. The germline V and J ends were trimmed by 10 bases and 5 bases, with 17 bases remaining between them. Germline-derived CDR1 and CDR2 are MNHNS and SASEGT. The CDR3 reads CATKPSGVNEKLFF. The CDR3 DNA follows: TGTGCCACCAAGCCCTCGGGGGTCAATGAAAAACTGTTTTTT.

V is TRBV30 and J is TRBJ1-5, with TRBD1 matching 8 bases. The trim removed 2 bases at V and 6 bases at J, leaving 9 bases unmatched. CDR3 length: 15 amino acids. Germline V lookup: CDR1 GTSNPN, CDR2 SVGIG (reference sequence). Written as DNA, the CDR3 is TGTGCCTGGAGTTACGGACAGGGAAGGGGTCAGCCCCAGCATTTT. Amino acids: CAWSYGQGRGQPQHF.

This chain links TRBV7-2 with TRBJ1-3; 7 positions match TRBD1. The CDR3 covers 12 residues. The germline gives CDR1 SGHTA, CDR2 FQGNSA. J was trimmed by 16 bases and V by 1 base; bases with no gene match: 7. This CDR3 is CASSLVGTAGYF. The CDR3, as DNA: TGTGCCAGCAGCTTAGTTGGGACAGCCGGGTATTTT.

This CDR3 is CASSLAFGQGPITYEQYF. The CDR3 DNA reads as TGTGCCAGCAGCTTGGCCTTCGGTCAGGGCCCGATTACCTACGAGCAGTACTTC. The chain links TRBV5-5 to TRBJ2-7, with a tentative D call TRBD1 (5 bases). Per germline, CDR1 SGHKS and CDR2 YYEKEE (reference sequence). Trimming removed 0 bases from V and 2 bases from J, with 21 bases in between. The CDR3 runs to 18 residues. Full variable domain (remainder filled in from reference TRBV5-5 and TRBJ2-7): DAGVTQSPTHLIKTRGQQVTLRCSPISGHKSVSWYQQVLGQGPQFIFQYYEKEERGRGNFPDRFSARQFPNYSSELNVNALLLGDSALYLCASSLAFGQGPITYEQYFGPGTRLTVT.

The genes are TRBV7-9 and TRBJ1-5, with 7 bases identical to TRBD1. V dropped 5 bases and J dropped 0; count of bases not matched to a gene: 4. The germline gives CDR1 SEHNR, CDR2 FQNEAQ (reference sequence). The CDR3 length is 15 residues. The CDR3 nucleotides read TGTGCCAGCAGCGTCACAGGGGCTAGCAATCAGCCCCAGCATTTT. It encodes CASSVTGASNQPQHF.

This chain uses TRBV6-5 with TRBJ2-3; TRBD2 matches at 14 bases. J lost 6 bases, V lost 7 bases, and 6 bases had no gene match. Germline assignment: CDR1 MNHEY and CDR2 SVGAGI. The CDR3 loop spans 15 amino acids. The CDR3 reads CASTSTSGRVDTQYF. The CDR3 DNA sequence: TGTGCCAGCACCTCGACTAGCGGGAGGGTGGATACGCAGTATTTT.

This chain uses TRBV11-2 with TRBJ2-7; 8 bases are shared with TRBD2. CDR3 length equals 15 residues. The V gene end was trimmed by 0 bases and the J gene end by 4 bases; junction bases not matched to a gene: 5. Per germline, CDR1 SGHAT and CDR2 FQNNGV. CDR3 in amino acids: CASSLEILAGYEQYF. CDR3 coding DNA: TGTGCCAGCAGCTTAGAAATTTTAGCGGGATACGAGCAGTACTTC.

This chain connects TRBV9 to TRBJ2-2, with 9 bases matching TRBD2. Germline values: CDR1 SGDLS, CDR2 YYNGEE. V gave up 2 bases and J gave up 6 bases; unmatched junction bases: 5. This CDR3 has 15 amino acids. CDR3 protein: CASSVLPSGAGELFF. The CDR3 bases are TGTGCCAGCAGCGTCTTGCCTAGCGGGGCCGGGGAGCTGTTTTTT.

This clone was seen more than once but under ten times. This sequence joins TRBV11-3 and TRBJ2-7, with D uncertain. The CDR3 has 14 amino acids. Germline values: CDR1 SGHNT, CDR2 YENEEA. Trimming stripped 3 bases from V and 0 bases from J, with 9 bases between. In DNA form, the CDR3 reads TGTGCCAGCAGCTTGACTCCATCCTCCTACGAGCAGTACTTC. It encodes CASSLTPSSYEQYF.

This clone was detected only once. This rearrangement joins TRBV4-2 to TRBJ2-7; a possible D gene is TRBD1 (5 bases). Germline CDR1 reads LGHNA; CDR2 reads YNFKEQ. The CDR3 is 14 residues long. V lost 0 bases and J 5 bases, leaving 11 bases between the germline ends. CDR3 region: CASSQDDGANEQYF. The CDR3 nucleotides read TGTGCCAGCAGCCAAGATGATGGGGCCAACGAGCAGTACTTC.